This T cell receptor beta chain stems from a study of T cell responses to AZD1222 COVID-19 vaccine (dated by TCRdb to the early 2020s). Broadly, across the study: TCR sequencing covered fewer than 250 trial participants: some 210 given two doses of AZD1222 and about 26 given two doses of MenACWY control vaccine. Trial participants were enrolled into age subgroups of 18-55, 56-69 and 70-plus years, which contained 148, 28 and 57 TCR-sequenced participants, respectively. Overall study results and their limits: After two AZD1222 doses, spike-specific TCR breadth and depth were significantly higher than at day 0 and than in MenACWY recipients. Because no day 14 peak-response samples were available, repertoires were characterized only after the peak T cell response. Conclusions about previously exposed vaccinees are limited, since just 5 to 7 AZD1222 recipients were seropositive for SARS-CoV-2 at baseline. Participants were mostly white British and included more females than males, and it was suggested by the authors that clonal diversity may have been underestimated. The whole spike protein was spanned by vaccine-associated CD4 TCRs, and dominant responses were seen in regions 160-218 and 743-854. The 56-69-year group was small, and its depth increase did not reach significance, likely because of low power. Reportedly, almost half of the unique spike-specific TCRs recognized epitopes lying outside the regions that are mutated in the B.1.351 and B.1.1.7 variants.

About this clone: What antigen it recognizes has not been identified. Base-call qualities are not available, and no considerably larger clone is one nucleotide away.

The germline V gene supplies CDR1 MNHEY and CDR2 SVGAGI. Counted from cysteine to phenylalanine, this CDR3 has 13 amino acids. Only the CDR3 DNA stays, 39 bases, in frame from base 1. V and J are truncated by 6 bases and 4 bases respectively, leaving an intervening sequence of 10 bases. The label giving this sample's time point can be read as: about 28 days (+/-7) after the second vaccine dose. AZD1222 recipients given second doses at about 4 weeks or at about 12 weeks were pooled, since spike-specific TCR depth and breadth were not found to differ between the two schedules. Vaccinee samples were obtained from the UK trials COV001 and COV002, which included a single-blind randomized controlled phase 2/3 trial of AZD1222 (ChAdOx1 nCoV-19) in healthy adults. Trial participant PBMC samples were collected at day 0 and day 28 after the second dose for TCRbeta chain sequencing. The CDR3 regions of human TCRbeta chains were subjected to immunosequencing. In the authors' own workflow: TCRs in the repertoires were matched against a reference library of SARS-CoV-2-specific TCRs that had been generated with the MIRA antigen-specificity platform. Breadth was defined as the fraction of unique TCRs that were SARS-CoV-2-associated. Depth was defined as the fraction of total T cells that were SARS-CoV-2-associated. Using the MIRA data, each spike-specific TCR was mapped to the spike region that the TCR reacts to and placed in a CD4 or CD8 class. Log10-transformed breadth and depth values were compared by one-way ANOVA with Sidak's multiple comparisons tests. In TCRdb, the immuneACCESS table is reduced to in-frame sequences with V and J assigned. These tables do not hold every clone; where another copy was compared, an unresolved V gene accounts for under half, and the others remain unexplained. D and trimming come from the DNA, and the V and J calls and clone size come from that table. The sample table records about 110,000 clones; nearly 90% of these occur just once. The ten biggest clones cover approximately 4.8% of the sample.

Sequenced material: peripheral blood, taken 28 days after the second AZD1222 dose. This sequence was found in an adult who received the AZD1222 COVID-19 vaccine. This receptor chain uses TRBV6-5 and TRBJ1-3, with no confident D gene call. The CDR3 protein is CASSSGKGNTIYF. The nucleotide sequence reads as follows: TGTGCCAGCAGCAGCGGGAAGGGAAACACCATATATTTT.